These 5 T cell receptor beta chains share one sample of origin, sequenced in a study of beta chain features in type 1 diabetes. Study findings and constraints: People with Type 1 diabetes carried modestly yet significantly shorter TCRB CDR3s in all four CD4+ subsets.

The antigens for these receptors are not known. All of the isolated RNA was reverse transcribed, so expressed TCRB transcripts were sequenced. TCRdb's table, derived via immunoSEQ multiplex PCR, lists solely in-frame clones and lacks some. The sample consists of 300,000 to 400,000 clones, 8.5% to 10% of them appearing once. The sequencing input was central memory CD4+ T cells from blood. The receptors shown here come from a man aged 25 to 45 with type 1 diabetes.

Here the CDR3 reads CASSLGRSFTDTQYF. Here the CDR3 DNA reads TGTGCCAGCAGCCTGGGACGGAGTTTCACAGATACGCAGTATTTT. The chain has TRBV7-9 and TRBJ2-3, with D perhaps being TRBD1 or TRBD2 (5 bases each). Per germline, CDR1 SEHNR and CDR2 FQNEAQ (reference sequence). The V end was cut by 5 bases, the J end by 2 bases, with 14 bases between. The CDR3 contains 15 residues.

This clone was seen only a few times. J is TRBJ2-7 and V is TRBV7-2, with D unclear. V gave up 1 base and J gave up 2 bases, with 15 bases separating them. This CDR3 contains 16 residues. Germline CDR1 and CDR2: SGHTA and FQGNSA. The CDR3 DNA follows: TGTGCCAGCAGCTTAGTTAGGGCACAACTCGCCTACGAGCAGTACTTC. Translating it yields CASSLVRAQLAYEQYF.

The table lists this clone with a few counts. V usage is TRBV30 and J usage is TRBJ1-3, with D tentatively TRBD1 (6 bases). The CDR3 spans 15 residues. CDR1 and CDR2 from the germline V gene are GTSNPN and SVGIG (reference sequence). V was shortened by 3 bases and J by 2 bases, with 14 bases between the two germline ends. Here the CDR3 reads CAWSSTGLPGNTIYF. The DNA of the CDR3 is TGTGCCTGGAGCTCTACAGGGTTGCCTGGAAACACCATATATTTT.

The table lists this clone with a few counts. V and J are TRBV7-2 and TRBJ1-1; D call uncertain. Trimming cost V 6 bases and J 1 base, with 18 bases left between them. Germline V CDR1 and CDR2: SGHTA, FQGNSA. The CDR3 length is 16 residues. The CDR3 DNA is TGTGCCAGCAGTCGCGTAGTAACAAGTAGGAACACTGAAGCTTTCTTT. Protein product: CASSRVVTSRNTEAFF.

The V and J genes are TRBV9 and TRBJ2-2, with 7 positions matching TRBD1. CDR1 and CDR2 (germline): SGDLS, YYNGEE. The CDR3 is 13 residues long. V gave up 9 bases and J gave up 6 bases; unmatched junction bases: 8. CDR3 DNA: TGTGCCATCAGTGCAGGGGGAGCCGGGGAGCTGTTTTTT. This codes for CAISAGGAGELFF. Using reference TRBV9 and TRBJ2-2 for the parts outside the CDR3, the full variable domain is DSGVTQTPKHLITATGQRVTLRCSPRSGDLSVYWYQQSLDQGLQFLIQYYNGEERAKGNILERFSAQQFPDLHSELNLSSLELGDSALYFCAISAGGAGELFFGEGSRLTVL.